Listed below are T cell receptor beta chains from one sample, sequenced in a study of blood T cell repertoires in COVID-19. Assay: immunoSEQ multiplex PCR; the TCRdb copy retains only in-frame clones and omits some. This sample yields a few hundred thousand clones, of which around 90% are seen a single time; 1.7% belongs to the top ten. Sequencing was carried out using PBMCs or T cells enriched from blood (not recorded which). These receptors were taken from a woman younger than 30 with acute COVID-19. The CDR3 runs from the conserved cysteine through the conserved F or W. Fields, in order: D gene, V gene, clone size, CDR3 length, J gene, CDR3 protein, CDR3 DNA. A D gene is named only where the DNA matches it firmly. Clone size, where shown, is once, few, many, or a class for clones that have expanded.

D: NA; V: TRBV30; size: few; length: 15; J: TRBJ1-2; CDR3: CAWSQGTANNYGYTF; DNA: TGTGCCTGGAGTCAGGGGACCGCGAATAACTATGGCTACACCTTC
D: NA; V: TRBV6-1; size: NA; length: 15; J: TRBJ2-5; CDR3: CASSDRGRVVETQYF; DNA: TGTGCCAGCAGTGATAGGGGGAGGGTCGTGGAGACCCAGTACTTC
D: TRBD1; V: TRBV25-1; size: NA; length: 16; J: TRBJ1-5; CDR3: CASSPGDRGSNQPQHF; DNA: TGTGCCAGCAGCCCAGGGGACAGGGGGAGCAATCAGCCCCAGCATTTT
D: NA; V: TRBV24-1; size: NA; length: 14; J: TRBJ2-2; CDR3: CATSENSDTGELFF; DNA: TGTGCCACCAGTGAGAACTCTGACACCGGGGAGCTGTTTTTT
D: NA; V: TRBV4-2; size: NA; length: 17; J: TRBJ1-3; CDR3: CASSQDAGRGSGNTIYF; DNA: TGTGCCAGCAGCCAAGATGCGGGGAGGGGCTCTGGAAACACCATATATTTT
D: NA; V: TRBV5-1; size: NA; length: 14; J: TRBJ1-5; CDR3: CASSLGPGNQPQHF; DNA: TGCGCCAGCAGCTTGGGTCCGGGCAATCAGCCCCAGCATTTT
D: NA; V: TRBV27; size: NA; length: 19; J: TRBJ2-3; CDR3: CASSRQGEWTSGSTDTQYF; DNA: TGTGCCAGCAGCCGACAGGGTGAGTGGACGAGCGGGAGCACAGATACGCAGTATTTT
D: TRBD1; V: TRBV5-1; size: NA; length: 12; J: TRBJ2-7; CDR3: CASSGQGYEQYF; DNA: TGCGCCAGCAGCGGACAGGGTTACGAGCAGTACTTC
D: NA; V: TRBV4-1; size: NA; length: 13; J: TRBJ1-1; CDR3: CASSQDRGGGAFF; DNA: TGCGCCAGCAGCCAAGACAGGGGTGGGGGAGCTTTCTTT
D: NA; V: TRBV29-1; size: NA; length: 13; J: TRBJ1-4; CDR3: CSVRGGGDEKLFF; DNA: TGCAGCGTAAGGGGAGGAGGTGATGAAAAACTGTTTTTT
D: NA; V: TRBV11-3; size: NA; length: 14; J: TRBJ2-2; CDR3: CASSHSVRGGELFF; DNA: TGTGCCAGCAGCCACTCCGTGAGGGGGGGGGAGCTGTTTTTT
D: NA; V: TRBV29-1; size: NA; length: 12; J: TRBJ2-7; CDR3: CSVEAGSHEQYF; DNA: TGCAGCGTTGAGGCAGGGTCCCACGAGCAGTACTTC
D: NA; V: TRBV5-6; size: NA; length: 16; J: TRBJ2-2; CDR3: CASSPLVRANTGELFF; DNA: TGTGCCAGCAGCCCCCTGGTGCGGGCGAACACCGGGGAGCTGTTTTTT
D: NA; V: TRBV3-1/TRBV3-2; size: once; length: 15; J: TRBJ2-2; CDR3: CASSQGDWNTGELFF; DNA: TGTGCCAGCAGCCAAGGGGACTGGAACACCGGGGAGCTGTTTTTT
D: TRBD1; V: TRBV19; size: NA; length: 13; J: TRBJ1-1; CDR3: CASMSDRGYVAFF; DNA: TGTGCCAGTATGTCGGACAGGGGTTATGTAGCTTTCTTT
D: NA; V: TRBV30; size: NA; length: 14; J: TRBJ2-3; CDR3: CAWSYRLPGDTQYF; DNA: TGTGCCTGGTCGTACAGGCTACCAGGAGATACGCAGTATTTT
D: NA; V: TRBV9; size: NA; length: 17; J: TRBJ2-3; CDR3: CASSPRKVRGGTDTQYF; DNA: TGTGCCAGCAGCCCCCGTAAGGTCCGGGGTGGCACAGATACGCAGTATTTT
D: TRBD2; V: TRBV4-2; size: NA; length: 15; J: TRBJ2-2; CDR3: CASSPSGSDTGELFF; DNA: TGTGCCAGCAGCCCTAGCGGGAGCGACACCGGGGAGCTGTTTTTT
D: NA; V: TRBV6-5; size: NA; length: 11; J: TRBJ1-3; CDR3: CANRVGNTIYF; DNA: TGTGCGAACAGGGTTGGAAACACCATATATTTT
D: NA; V: TRBV3-1/TRBV3-2; size: NA; length: 13; J: TRBJ2-5; CDR3: CASSRSTQETQYF; DNA: TGTGCCAGCAGCCGAAGCACCCAAGAGACCCAGTACTTC
D: TRBD2; V: TRBV10-3; size: NA; length: 14; J: TRBJ2-7; CDR3: CAIKAGEGPYEQYF; DNA: TGTGCCATCAAGGCGGGAGAGGGGCCTTACGAGCAGTACTTC
D: NA; V: TRBV10-1; size: once; length: 13; J: TRBJ1-1; CDR3: CASRLRAYTEAFF; DNA: TGCGCCAGCAGACTCAGGGCTTACACTGAAGCTTTCTTT
D: NA; V: TRBV5-6; size: NA; length: 12; J: TRBJ1-2; CDR3: CASSNTDYGYTF; DNA: TGTGCCAGCAGCAATACAGACTATGGCTACACCTTC
D: TRBD2; V: TRBV27; size: NA; length: 15; J: TRBJ2-7; CDR3: CASSSLAGSSYEQYF; DNA: TGTGCCAGCAGTTCTCTAGCGGGGAGCTCCTACGAGCAGTACTTC
D: TRBD2; V: TRBV28; size: NA; length: 21; J: TRBJ2-3; CDR3: CASGTSGIRTSGEPTLGTQYF; DNA: TGTGCCAGCGGTACTTCCGGGATCCGGACTAGCGGGGAGCCAACCCTGGGTACGCAGTATTTT
D: NA; V: TRBV6-5; size: NA; length: 14; J: TRBJ2-7; CDR3: CASKQGGASYEQYF; DNA: TGTGCCAGCAAACAGGGCGGAGCATCCTACGAGCAGTACTTC
D: NA; V: TRBV5-5; size: NA; length: 13; J: TRBJ2-3; CDR3: CASSLAEPDTQYF; DNA: TGTGCCAGCAGCTTGGCAGAACCAGATACGCAGTATTTT
D: TRBD2; V: TRBV14; size: NA; length: 18; J: TRBJ2-3; CDR3: CASSLGSGRVGDTDTQYF; DNA: TGTGCCAGCAGCCTAGGCAGCGGGAGGGTCGGAGACACAGATACGCAGTATTTT
D: NA; V: TRBV5-5; size: NA; length: 14; J: TRBJ2-7; CDR3: CASSLRFGSYEQYF; DNA: TGTGCCAGCAGCTTGAGATTCGGGTCCTACGAGCAGTACTTC
D: TRBD1; V: TRBV7-6; size: NA; length: 15; J: TRBJ1-1; CDR3: CASSLAGQPGNEAFF; DNA: TGTGCCAGCAGCTTAGCGGGACAGCCAGGAAATGAAGCTTTCTTT